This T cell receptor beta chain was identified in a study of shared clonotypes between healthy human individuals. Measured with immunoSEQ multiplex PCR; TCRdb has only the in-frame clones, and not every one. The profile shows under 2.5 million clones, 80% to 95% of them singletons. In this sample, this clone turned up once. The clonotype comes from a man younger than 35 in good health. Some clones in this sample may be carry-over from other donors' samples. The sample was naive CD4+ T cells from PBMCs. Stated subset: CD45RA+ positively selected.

CDR3 coding DNA: TGTGCCTGGAGTGGGCTAGCAGACTCCTACAATGAGCAGTTCTTC. It is translated as CAWSGLADSYNEQFF. The V call is TRBV30, the J call TRBJ2-1, with D possibly TRBD2 on 5 matching bases. V gave up 1 base and J gave up 0 bases, with 10 bases separating them. This CDR3 is built from 15 residues. Germline CDR1 and CDR2: GTSNPN and SVGIG (reference sequence).